This T cell receptor beta chain was retrieved from a study of T cell responses to AZD1222 COVID-19 vaccine. Points from the study as a whole: Only a handful of AZD1222 recipients tested seropositive at baseline.

V lost 6 bases, J lost 5 bases, and 14 bases lay in between. Germline loops: CDR1 SQVTM, CDR2 ANQGSEA. The CDR3 covers 13 residues. Produced via immunoSEQ multiplex PCR; TCRdb's table is partial and in-frame only. Here the sample spans fewer than 150,000 clones, approximately 93% being singletons. Comments on this clone: Its target is unknown.

The chain has TRBV29-1 and TRBJ1-5; D unresolved. The starting material was peripheral blood, obtained on day 0 of AZD1222 vaccination. The sequence was obtained from an adult in good health. This chain's CDR3 is CSVHDDPYQPQHF. DNA of the CDR3: TGCAGCGTGCATGATGACCCGTATCAGCCCCAGCATTTT.